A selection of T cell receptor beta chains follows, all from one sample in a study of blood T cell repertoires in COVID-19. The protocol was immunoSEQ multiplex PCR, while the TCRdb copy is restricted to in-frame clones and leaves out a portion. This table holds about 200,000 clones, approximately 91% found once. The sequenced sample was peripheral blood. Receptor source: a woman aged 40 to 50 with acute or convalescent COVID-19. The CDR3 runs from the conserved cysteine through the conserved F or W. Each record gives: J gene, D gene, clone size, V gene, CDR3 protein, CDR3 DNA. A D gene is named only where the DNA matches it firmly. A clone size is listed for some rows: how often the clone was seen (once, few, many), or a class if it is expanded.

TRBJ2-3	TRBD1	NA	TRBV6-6	CAIRLRGTGDTDTQYF	TGTGCCATCCGACTCCGTGGGACAGGGGACACAGATACGCAGTATTTT
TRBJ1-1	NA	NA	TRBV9	CASSVGPNMNTEAFF	TGTGCCAGCAGCGTAGGGCCAAATATGAACACTGAAGCTTTCTTT
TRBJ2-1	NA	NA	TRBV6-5	CASSYSTLTLASEQFF	TGTGCCAGCAGTTACTCAACCCTGACTCTAGCGTCAGAGCAGTTCTTC
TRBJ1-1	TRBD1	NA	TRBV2	CASSPRTGTGYTEAFF	TGTGCCAGCAGTCCCCGAACCGGGACAGGTTACACTGAAGCTTTCTTT
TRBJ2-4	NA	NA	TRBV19	CASMSLQGQNIQYF	TGTGCCAGTATGTCCCTCCAGGGGCAAAACATTCAGTACTTC
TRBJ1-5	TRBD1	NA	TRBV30	CAWSVQGGSNQPQHF	TGTGCCTGGAGTGTACAGGGGGGTAGCAATCAGCCCCAGCATTTT
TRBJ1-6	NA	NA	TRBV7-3	CASSRSFNSPLHF	TGTGCCAGCAGCCGGAGCTTTAATTCACCCCTCCACTTT
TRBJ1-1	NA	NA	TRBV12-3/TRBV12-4	CASSFRNTEAFF	TGTGCCAGCAGTTTTAGGAACACTGAAGCTTTCTTT
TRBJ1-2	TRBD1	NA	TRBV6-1	CASSEASGGQANYGYTF	TGTGCCAGCAGTGAAGCCTCGGGGGGACAGGCTAACTATGGCTACACCTTC
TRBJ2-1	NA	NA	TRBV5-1	CASSGAGVNNEQFF	TGCGCCAGCAGCGGTGCAGGGGTTAACAATGAGCAGTTCTTC
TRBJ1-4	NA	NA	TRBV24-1	CATSDFVEWRRLDNEKLFF	TGTGCCACCAGTGATTTTGTGGAGTGGAGGAGACTAGATAATGAAAAACTGTTTTTT
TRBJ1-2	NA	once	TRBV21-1	CASSKMGQGARENYGYTF	TGTGCCAGCAGCAAAATGGGGCAGGGGGCACGTGAGAACTATGGCTACACCTTC
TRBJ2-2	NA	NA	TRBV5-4	CASSFITGELFF	TGTGCCAGCAGCTTCATCACCGGGGAGCTGTTTTTT
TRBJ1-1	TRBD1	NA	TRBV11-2	CASSPQGAGEAFF	TGTGCCAGCAGTCCACAGGGGGCCGGTGAAGCTTTCTTT
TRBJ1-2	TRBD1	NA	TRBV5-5	CASSLLPGQTSNYGYTF	TGTGCCAGCAGCTTGCTACCGGGACAGACGTCTAACTATGGCTACACCTTC
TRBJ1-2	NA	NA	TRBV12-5	CASARDTDYGYTF	TGTGCTAGTGCACGGGACACCGACTATGGCTACACCTTC
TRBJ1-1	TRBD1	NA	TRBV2	CASNRQGDTEAFF	TGTGCCAGCAACAGACAGGGGGACACTGAAGCTTTCTTT
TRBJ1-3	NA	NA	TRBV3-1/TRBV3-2	CASSPLTGKGNTIYF	TGTGCCAGCAGCCCACTTACAGGGAAGGGAAACACCATATATTTT
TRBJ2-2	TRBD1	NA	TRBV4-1	CASSQPGQGRNTGELFF	TGCGCCAGCAGCCAACCCGGACAGGGGAGAAACACCGGGGAGCTGTTTTTT
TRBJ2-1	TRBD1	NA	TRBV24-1	CATSDTDRGFFNEQFF	TGTGCCACCAGTGACACGGACAGGGGGTTCTTCAATGAGCAGTTCTTC
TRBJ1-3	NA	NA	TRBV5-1	CASSLASGSDSGNTIYF	TGCGCCAGCAGCTTGGCCTCCGGGTCCGACTCTGGAAACACCATATATTTT
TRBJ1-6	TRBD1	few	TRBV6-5	CASSKPGQPLYF	TGTGCCAGCAGTAAGCCGGGACAGCCTTTATACTTT
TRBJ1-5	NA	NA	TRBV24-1	CATSGGEYSNQPQHF	TGTGCCACCAGTGGGGGGGAATATAGCAATCAGCCCCAGCATTTT
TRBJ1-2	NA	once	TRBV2	CASSEGTNYGYTF	TGTGCCAGCAGTGAAGGTACTAACTATGGCTACACCTTC
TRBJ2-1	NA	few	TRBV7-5	CARSYPGLAGGTGEQFF	TGTGCCAGAAGCTACCCCGGACTAGCGGGGGGGACGGGCGAGCAGTTCTTC
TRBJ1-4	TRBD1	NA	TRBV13	CASSFSGTGEEKLFF	TGTGCCAGCAGCTTCTCCGGGACAGGGGAGGAAAAACTGTTTTTT
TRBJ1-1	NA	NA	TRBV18	CASSPKVGGNTEAFF	TGTGCCAGCTCACCAAAGGTCGGGGGGAACACTGAAGCTTTCTTT
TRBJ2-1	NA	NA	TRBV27	CASSRFGFETYNEQFF	TGTGCCAGCAGCAGGTTTGGGTTTGAGACCTACAATGAGCAGTTCTTC
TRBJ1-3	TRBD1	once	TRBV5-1	CASSSPGQGGPGANTIYF	TGCGCCAGCAGCTCCCCCGGACAGGGGGGCCCGGGGGCAAACACCATATATTTT
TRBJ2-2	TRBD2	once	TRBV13	CASSGRLAGNTGELFF	TGTGCCAGCAGCGGGCGACTAGCGGGTAACACCGGGGAGCTGTTTTTT
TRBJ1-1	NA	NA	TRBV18	CASSPQGGNTEAFF	TGTGCCAGCTCACCACAGGGAGGCAACACTGAAGCTTTCTTT
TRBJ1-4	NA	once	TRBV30	CAWSKAGMDEKLFF	TGTGCCTGGAGTAAGGCGGGAATGGATGAAAAACTGTTTTTT
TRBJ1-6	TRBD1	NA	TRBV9	CASSVTEQGPNSPLHF	TGTGCCAGCAGCGTAACCGAACAGGGGCCTAATTCACCCCTCCACTTT
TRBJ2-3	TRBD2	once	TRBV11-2	CASSSGTSGGGDTQYF	TGTGCCAGCAGCTCAGGGACTAGCGGGGGGGGCGATACGCAGTATTTT
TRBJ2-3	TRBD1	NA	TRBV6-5	CASSLTGYGTDTQYF	TGTGCCAGCAGTTTGACAGGGTATGGGACAGATACGCAGTATTTT
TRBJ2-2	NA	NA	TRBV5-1	CASSLDRVPGELFF	TGCGCCAGCAGCTTGGACAGGGTCCCCGGGGAGCTGTTTTTT
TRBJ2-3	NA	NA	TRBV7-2	CASSLSSGLRTDTQYF	TGTGCCAGCAGCTTATCGTCCGGACTACGCACAGATACGCAGTATTTT
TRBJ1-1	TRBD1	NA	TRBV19	CASSMPFFVGTGQGKGAFF	TGTGCCAGTAGTATGCCTTTTTTTGTAGGGACGGGACAGGGTAAAGGAGCTTTCTTT
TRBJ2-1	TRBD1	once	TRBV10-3	CAISGGTGIRRDEQFF	TGTGCCATCAGTGGAGGGACAGGTATCCGCCGCGATGAGCAGTTCTTC
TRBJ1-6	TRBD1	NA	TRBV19	CASSIGGQMYSPLHF	TGTGCCAGTAGTATAGGGGGACAGATGTATTCACCCCTCCACTTT
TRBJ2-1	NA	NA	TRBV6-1	CASSEENRYHNEQFF	TGTGCCAGCAGTGAAGAAAACAGGTACCACAATGAGCAGTTCTTC